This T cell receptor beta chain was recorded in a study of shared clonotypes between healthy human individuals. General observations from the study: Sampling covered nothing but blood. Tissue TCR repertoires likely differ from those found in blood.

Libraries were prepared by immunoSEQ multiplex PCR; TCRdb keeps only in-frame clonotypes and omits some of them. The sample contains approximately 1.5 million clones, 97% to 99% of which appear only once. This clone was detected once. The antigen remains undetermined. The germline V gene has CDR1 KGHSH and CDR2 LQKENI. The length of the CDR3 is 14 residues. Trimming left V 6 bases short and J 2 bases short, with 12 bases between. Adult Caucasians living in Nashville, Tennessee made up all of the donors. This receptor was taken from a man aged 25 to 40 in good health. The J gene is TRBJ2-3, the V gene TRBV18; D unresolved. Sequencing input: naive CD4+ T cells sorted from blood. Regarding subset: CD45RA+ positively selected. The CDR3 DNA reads TGTGCCAGCTCCGGAAGGAGCGACACAGATACGCAGTATTTT. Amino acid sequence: CASSGRSDTDTQYF.